This T cell receptor (beta chain) was recovered during a study of T cells in Graves' hyperthyroidism and ophthalmopathy. Ahead of any ophthalmopathy symptoms, the blood sample was obtained at the first diagnosis of hyperthyroidism. Amplified regions were TCR beta CDR3 sequences from RNA transcripts. The TCR CDR3 first-round RT-PCR relied on the HTBI primer set. One entry per CDR3 protein, called by TCRdb with MiXCR from the multiplex PCR reads. The sample has fewer than 450,000 distinct CDR3 sequences; roughly 15% are singletons. This clonotype appeared many times. Its antigen is still unknown. In germline, CDR1 is SGHDT, CDR2 YYEEEE. This CDR3 is 17 amino acids long. Germline trimming cut 1 base from V and 2 bases from J; bases unmatched to any gene: 11. General study findings and limits: Ophthalmopathy could be told apart from stable hyperthyroidism with a 13 V-J model.

The specimen was blood. The chain recombines TRBV5-6 with TRBJ1-1; the match to TRBD1 covers 7 bases. This TCR derives from a woman aged 25 to 45 with Graves' hyperthyroidism that later progressed to Graves' ophthalmopathy. The CDR3 region is CASSLLGLGGTNTEAFF. The CDR3 nucleotides are TGTGCCAGCAGCTTGCTCGGGTTAGGGGGCACCAACACTGAAGCTTTCTTT.